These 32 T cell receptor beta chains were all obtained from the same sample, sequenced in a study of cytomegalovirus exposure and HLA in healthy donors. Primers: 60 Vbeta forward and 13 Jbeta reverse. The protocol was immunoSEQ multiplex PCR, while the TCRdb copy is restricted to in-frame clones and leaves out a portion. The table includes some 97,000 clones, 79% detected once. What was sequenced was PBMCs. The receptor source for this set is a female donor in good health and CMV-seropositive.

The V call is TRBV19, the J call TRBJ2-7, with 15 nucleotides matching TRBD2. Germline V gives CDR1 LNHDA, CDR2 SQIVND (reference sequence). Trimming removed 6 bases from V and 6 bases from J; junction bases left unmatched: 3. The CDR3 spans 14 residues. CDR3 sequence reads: CASSRTSGRAEQYF. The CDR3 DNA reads TGTGCCAGTAGCCGGACTAGCGGGAGGGCCGAGCAGTACTTC.

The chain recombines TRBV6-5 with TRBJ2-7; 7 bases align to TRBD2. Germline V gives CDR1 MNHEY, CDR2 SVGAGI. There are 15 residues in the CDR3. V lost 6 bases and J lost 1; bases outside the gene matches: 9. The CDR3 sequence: CASSSPGGASYEQYF. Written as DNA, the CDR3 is TGTGCCAGCAGCTCTCCGGGGGGAGCTTCCTACGAGCAGTACTTC.

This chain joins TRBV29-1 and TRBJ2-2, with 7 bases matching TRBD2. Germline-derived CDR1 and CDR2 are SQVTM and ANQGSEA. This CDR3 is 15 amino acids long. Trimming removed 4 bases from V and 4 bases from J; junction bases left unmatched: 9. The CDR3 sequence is CSVVWLAASTGELFF. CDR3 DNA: TGCAGCGTTGTCTGGCTAGCGGCGAGCACCGGGGAGCTGTTTTTT.

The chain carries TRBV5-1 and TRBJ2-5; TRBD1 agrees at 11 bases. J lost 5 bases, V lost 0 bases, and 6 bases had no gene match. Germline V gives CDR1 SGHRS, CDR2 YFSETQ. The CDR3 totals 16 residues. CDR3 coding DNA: TGCGCCAGCAGCTTGGACGGACAGGGGGCTCGGGAGACCCAGTACTTC. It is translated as CASSLDGQGARETQYF.

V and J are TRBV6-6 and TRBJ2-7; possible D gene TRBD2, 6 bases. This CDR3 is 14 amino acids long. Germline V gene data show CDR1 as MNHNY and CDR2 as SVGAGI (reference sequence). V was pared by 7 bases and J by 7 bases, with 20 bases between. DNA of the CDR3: TGTGCCAGCACCCAAGGGCCTAGCGTGCGGGAGCAGTACTTC. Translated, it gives CASTQGPSVREQYF.

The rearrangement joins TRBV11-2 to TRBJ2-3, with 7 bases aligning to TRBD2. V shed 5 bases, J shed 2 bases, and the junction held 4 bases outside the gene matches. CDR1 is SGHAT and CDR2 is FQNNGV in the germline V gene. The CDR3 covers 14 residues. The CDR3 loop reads CASSRGETTDTQYF. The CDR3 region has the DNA TGTGCCAGCAGCCGGGGGGAGACCACAGATACGCAGTATTTT.

The CDR3 here is CASSVAGGNEKLFF. Written as DNA, the CDR3 is TGTGCCAGCAGCGTAGCAGGGGGTAATGAAAAACTGTTTTTT. V is TRBV9 and J is TRBJ1-4; 7 bases map to TRBD1. The CDR3 is made up of 14 amino acids. After removal of 0 bases from V and 4 bases from J, the junction contained 0 bases not matched to a gene. CDR1 and CDR2 (germline): SGDLS, YYNGEE.

The CDR3 region is CASSITGGEGYGYTF. CDR3 in DNA: TGTGCCAGCAGTATTACAGGGGGCGAAGGCTATGGCTACACCTTC. This chain connects TRBV27 to TRBJ1-2; 9 bases line up with TRBD1. The CDR3 spans 15 residues. Germline V gives CDR1 MNHEY, CDR2 SMNVEV (reference sequence). V gave up 5 bases and J gave up 4 bases; unmatched junction bases: 8.

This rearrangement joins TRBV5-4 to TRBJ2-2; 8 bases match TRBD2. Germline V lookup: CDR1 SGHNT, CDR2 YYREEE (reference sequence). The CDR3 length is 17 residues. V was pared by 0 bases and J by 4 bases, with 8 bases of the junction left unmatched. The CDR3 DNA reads TGTGCCAGCAGCTTGGGTTCTTTAGCGGGGAGCACCGGGGAGCTGTTTTTT. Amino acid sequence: CASSLGSLAGSTGELFF.

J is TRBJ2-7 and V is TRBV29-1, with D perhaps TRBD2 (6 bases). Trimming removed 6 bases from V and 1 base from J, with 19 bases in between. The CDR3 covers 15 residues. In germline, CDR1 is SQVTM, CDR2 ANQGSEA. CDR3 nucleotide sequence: TGCAGCGTCGACTGGAGGGGTGGCGGGTCCTACGAGCAGTACTTC. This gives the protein CSVDWRGGGSYEQYF.

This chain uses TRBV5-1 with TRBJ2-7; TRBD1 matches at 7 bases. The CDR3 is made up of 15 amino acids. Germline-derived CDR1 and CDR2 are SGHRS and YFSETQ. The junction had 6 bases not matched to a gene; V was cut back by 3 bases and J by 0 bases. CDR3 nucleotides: TGCGCCAGCAGCTCGGATGGGACAGCCTCCTACGAGCAGTACTTC. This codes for CASSSDGTASYEQYF.

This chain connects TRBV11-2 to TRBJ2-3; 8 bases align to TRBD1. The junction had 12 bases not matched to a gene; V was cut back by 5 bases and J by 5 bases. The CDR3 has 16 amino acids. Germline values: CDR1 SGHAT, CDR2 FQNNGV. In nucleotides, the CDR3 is TGTGCCAGCAGCGCGTTTGGCGCAGGGGGCTTAGATACGCAGTATTTT. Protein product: CASSAFGAGGLDTQYF. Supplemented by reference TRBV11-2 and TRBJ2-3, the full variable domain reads EAGVAQSPRYKIIEKRQSVAFWCNPISGHATLYWYQQILGQGPKLLIQFQNNGVVDDSQLPKDRFSAERLKGVDSTLKIQPAKLEDSAVYLCASSAFGAGGLDTQYFGPGTRLTVL.

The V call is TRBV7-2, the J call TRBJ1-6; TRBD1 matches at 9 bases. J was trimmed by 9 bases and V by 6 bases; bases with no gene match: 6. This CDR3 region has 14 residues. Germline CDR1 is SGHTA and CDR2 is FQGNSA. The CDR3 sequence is CASSPRQGGSPLHF. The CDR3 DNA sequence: TGTGCCAGCAGTCCGAGACAGGGGGGTTCACCCCTCCACTTT.

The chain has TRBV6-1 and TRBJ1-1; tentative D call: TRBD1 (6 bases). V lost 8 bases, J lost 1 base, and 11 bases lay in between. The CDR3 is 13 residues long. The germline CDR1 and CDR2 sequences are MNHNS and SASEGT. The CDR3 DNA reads TGTGCCAGCTTCCTGGACAGGAACACTGAAGCTTTCTTT. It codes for CASFLDRNTEAFF.

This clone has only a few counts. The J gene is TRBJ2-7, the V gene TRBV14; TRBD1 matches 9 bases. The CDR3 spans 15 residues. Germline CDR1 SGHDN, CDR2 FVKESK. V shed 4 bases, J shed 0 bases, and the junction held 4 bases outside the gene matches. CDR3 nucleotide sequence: TGTGCCAGCAGCCTCGCGGGACAGGGCTCCTACGAGCAGTACTTC. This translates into CASSLAGQGSYEQYF.

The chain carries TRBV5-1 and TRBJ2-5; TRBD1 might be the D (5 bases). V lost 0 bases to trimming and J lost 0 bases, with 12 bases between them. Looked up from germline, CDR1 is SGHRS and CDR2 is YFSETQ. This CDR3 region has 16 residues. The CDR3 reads CASSLAVAGYQETQYF. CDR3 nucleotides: TGCGCCAGCAGCTTGGCCGTTGCAGGGTACCAAGAGACCCAGTACTTC. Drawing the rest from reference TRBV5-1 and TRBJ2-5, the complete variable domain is KAGVTQTPRYLIKTRGQQVTLSCSPISGHRSVSWYQQTPGQGLQFLFEYFSETQRNKGNFPGRFSGRQFSNSRSEMNVSTLELGDSALYLCASSLAVAGYQETQYFGPGTRLLVL.

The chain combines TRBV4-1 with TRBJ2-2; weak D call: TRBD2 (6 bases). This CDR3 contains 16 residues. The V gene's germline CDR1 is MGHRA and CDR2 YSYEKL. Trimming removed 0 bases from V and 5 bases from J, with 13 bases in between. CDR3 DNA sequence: TGCGCCAGCAGCCAAGACCGACTAGGGGCAACCGGGGAGCTGTTTTTT. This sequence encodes CASSQDRLGATGELFF.

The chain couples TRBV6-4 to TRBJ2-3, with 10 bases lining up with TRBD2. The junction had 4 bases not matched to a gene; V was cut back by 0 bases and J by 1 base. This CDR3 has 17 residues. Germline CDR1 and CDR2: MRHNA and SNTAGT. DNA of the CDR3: TGTGCCAGCAGTGACTCCCCTAGCGGGGGTGGCACAGATACGCAGTATTTT. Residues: CASSDSPSGGGTDTQYF.

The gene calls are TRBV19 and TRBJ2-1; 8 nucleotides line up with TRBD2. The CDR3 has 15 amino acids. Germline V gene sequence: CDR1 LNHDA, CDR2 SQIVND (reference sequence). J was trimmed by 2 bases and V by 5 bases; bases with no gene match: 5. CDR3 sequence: CASSPSGSPYNEQFF. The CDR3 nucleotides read TGTGCCAGTAGTCCCAGCGGGAGTCCCTACAATGAGCAGTTCTTC.

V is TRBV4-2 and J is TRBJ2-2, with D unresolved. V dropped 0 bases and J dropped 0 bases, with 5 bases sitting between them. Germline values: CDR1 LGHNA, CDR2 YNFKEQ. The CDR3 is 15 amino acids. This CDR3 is CASSQEASNTGELFF. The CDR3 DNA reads TGTGCCAGCAGCCAAGAGGCATCGAACACCGGGGAGCTGTTTTTT.

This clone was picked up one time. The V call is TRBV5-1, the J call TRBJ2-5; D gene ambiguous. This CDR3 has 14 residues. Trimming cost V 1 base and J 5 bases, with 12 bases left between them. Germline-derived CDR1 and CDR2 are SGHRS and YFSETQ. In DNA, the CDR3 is TGCGCCAGCAGCTTGACAGTGATAAAGGAGACCCAGTACTTC. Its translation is CASSLTVIKETQYF.

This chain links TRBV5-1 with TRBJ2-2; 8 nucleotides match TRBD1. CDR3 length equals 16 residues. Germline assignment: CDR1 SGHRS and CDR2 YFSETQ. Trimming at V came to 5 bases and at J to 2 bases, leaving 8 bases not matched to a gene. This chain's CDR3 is CASSLQGGGNTGELFF. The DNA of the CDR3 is TGCGCCAGCAGTTTACAGGGGGGCGGTAACACCGGGGAGCTGTTTTTT.

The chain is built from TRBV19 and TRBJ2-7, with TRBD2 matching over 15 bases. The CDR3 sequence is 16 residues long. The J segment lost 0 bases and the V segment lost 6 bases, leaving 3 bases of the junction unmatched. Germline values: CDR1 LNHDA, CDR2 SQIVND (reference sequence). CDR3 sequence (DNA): TGTGCCAGTAGCGGACTAGCGGGAGGGAGCTCCTACGAGCAGTACTTC. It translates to CASSGLAGGSSYEQYF.

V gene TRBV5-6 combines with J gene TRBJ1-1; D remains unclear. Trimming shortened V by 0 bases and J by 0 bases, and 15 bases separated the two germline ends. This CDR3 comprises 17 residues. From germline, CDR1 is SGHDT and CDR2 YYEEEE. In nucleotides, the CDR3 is TGTGCCAGCAGCTTGGCCAGGAGGGCACAAATGAACACTGAAGCTTTCTTT. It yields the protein CASSLARRAQMNTEAFF.

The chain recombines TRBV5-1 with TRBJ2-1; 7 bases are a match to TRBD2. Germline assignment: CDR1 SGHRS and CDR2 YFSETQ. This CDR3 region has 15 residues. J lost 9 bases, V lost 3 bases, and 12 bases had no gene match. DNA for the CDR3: TGCGCCAGCAGCTCTACCCCGACAGCTAGCGGTGAGCAGTTCTTC. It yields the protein CASSSTPTASGEQFF.

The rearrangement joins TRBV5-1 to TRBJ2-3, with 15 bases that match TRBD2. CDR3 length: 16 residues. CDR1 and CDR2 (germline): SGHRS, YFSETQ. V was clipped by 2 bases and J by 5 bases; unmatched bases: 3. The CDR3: CASSFGLAGGEDTQYF. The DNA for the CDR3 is TGCGCCAGCAGCTTCGGACTAGCGGGAGGGGAAGATACGCAGTATTTT.

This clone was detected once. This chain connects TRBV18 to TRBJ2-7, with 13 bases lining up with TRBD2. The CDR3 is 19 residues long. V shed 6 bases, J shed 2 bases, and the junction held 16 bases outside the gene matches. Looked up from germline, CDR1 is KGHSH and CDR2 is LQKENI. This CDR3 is CASSLGLAGDVVGAYEQYF. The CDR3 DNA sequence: TGTGCCAGCTCCCTCGGACTAGCGGGAGATGTGGTTGGGGCCTACGAGCAGTACTTC.

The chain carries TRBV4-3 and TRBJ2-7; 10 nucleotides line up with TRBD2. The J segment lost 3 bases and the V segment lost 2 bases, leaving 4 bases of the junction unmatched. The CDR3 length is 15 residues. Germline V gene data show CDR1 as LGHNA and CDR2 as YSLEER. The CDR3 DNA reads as TGCGCCAGCAGCCAATCCAGCGGGGGGGGCTACGAGCAGTACTTC. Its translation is CASSQSSGGGYEQYF.

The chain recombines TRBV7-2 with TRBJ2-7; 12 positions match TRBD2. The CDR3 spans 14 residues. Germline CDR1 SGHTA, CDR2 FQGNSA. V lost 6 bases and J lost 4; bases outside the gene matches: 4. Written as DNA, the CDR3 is TGTGCCAGCAGTCCTAGCGGGGGGGGGTACGAGCAGTACTTC. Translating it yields CASSPSGGGYEQYF.

CDR3 sequence reads: CASSPRTGEGEKLFF. For the CDR3, the DNA is TGTGCCAGCAGTCCCCGGACAGGGGAAGGTGAAAAACTGTTTTTT. J is TRBJ1-4 and V is TRBV27; 9 bases are a match to TRBD1. The germline CDR1 and CDR2 sequences are MNHEY and SMNVEV (reference sequence). J gave up 7 bases and V 5 bases, and 8 bases lay outside the gene matches. The CDR3 covers 15 residues.

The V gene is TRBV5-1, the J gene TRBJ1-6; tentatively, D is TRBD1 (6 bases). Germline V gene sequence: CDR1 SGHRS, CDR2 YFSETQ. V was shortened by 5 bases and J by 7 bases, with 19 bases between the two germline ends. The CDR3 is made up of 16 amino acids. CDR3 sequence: CASRSGGGASNSPLHF. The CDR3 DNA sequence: TGCGCCAGCAGATCCGGTGGGGGGGCCAGCAATTCACCCCTCCACTTT.

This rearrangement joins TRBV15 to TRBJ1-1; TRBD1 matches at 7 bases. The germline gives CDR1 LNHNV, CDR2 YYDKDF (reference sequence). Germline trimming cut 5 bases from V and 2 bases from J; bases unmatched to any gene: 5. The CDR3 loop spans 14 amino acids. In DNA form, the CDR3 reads TGTGCCACCAGCGCTCGACAGGGTAACACTGAAGCTTTCTTT. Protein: CATSARQGNTEAFF.